The source of this TCR beta chain is a study of blood T cells in healthy people across ages. Alongside a J-beta primer mix, a sample-barcoded 5' primer served in a second PCR lasting roughly 6 to 11 cycles. A tag from a template-switch adaptor with 12 random nucleotides marked each cDNA molecule. TCRdb passed the 5' RACE reads through MiXCR, listing each CDR3 protein once. The table shows just over 800,000 distinct CDR3 sequences, with approximately 59% occurring only once. This clonotype showed up just a few times. The germline V and J ends were trimmed by 3 bases and 4 bases, with 12 bases remaining between them. CDR1 is SGHTA, CDR2 FQGNSA, per germline. The length of the CDR3 is 14 residues.

Specimen: blood. The J gene is TRBJ1-1, the V gene TRBV7-2, with D tentatively TRBD1 (5 bases). The receptor was derived from a young man in good health. The chain's CDR3 is CASSLGPTGTEAFF. In nucleotides, the CDR3 is TGTGCCAGCAGCTTGGGGCCAACGGGCACTGAAGCTTTCTTT.